The subject of this entry is one T cell receptor beta chain. In the PCR, 60 Vbeta and 13 Jbeta primers were used. This table comes from immunoSEQ multiplex PCR, and its TCRdb copy is limited to in-frame clones, with some not included. The sample consists of around 90,000 clones, approximately 77% of them appearing once. CDR1 and CDR2 from the germline V gene are SGDLS and YYNGEE. This CDR3 is built from 16 residues. The germline V and J ends were trimmed by 4 bases and 0 bases, with 14 bases remaining between them. These data originate in a study of cytomegalovirus exposure and HLA in healthy donors. This receptor was taken from a human donor in good health. The specimen was PBMCs. The chain couples TRBV9 to TRBJ2-1; D possibly corresponds to TRBD2 (7 bases). CDR3 amino acids: CASSPPGGPSYNEQFF. The DNA of the CDR3 is TGTGCCAGCAGCCCTCCCGGGGGGCCCTCCTACAATGAGCAGTTCTTC.